The 31 T cell receptor beta chains in this list originate from one sample, sequenced in a study of blood T cell repertoires in COVID-19. The repertoire was sequenced with immunoSEQ multiplex PCR; TCRdb's copy has only in-frame clones and lacks some. The sample has approximately 76,000 clones, around nine tenths seen once. Material for sequencing was peripheral blood. The source is a woman in her sixties with acute or convalescent COVID-19.

The genes are TRBV6-1 and TRBJ1-1; the match to TRBD1 covers 11 bases. CDR1 and CDR2 (germline): MNHNS, SASEGT. The CDR3 is made up of 18 amino acids. V trimming: 4 bases; J trimming: 2 bases; junction bases outside the gene matches: 12. The CDR3 coding sequence is TGTGCCAGCAGTGCCGGTGGTTGGACAGGGGGCTCCAACACTGAAGCTTTCTTT. It translates to CASSAGGWTGGSNTEAFF.

The V call is TRBV11-2, the J call TRBJ2-7; D might be TRBD2 (5 bases). V was cut by 7 bases and J by 5 bases, with 24 bases left in between. There are 16 residues in the CDR3. The germline V gene encodes CDR1 SGHAT and CDR2 FQNNGV. CDR3: CASTTASGGWRNEQYF. Here the CDR3 DNA reads TGTGCCAGCACCACCGCTTCCGGCGGTTGGAGGAACGAGCAGTACTTC.

The chain uses TRBV2 and TRBJ2-6, with 7 bases matching TRBD2. V trimming: 7 bases; J trimming: 7 bases; junction bases outside the gene matches: 13. Germline V gene data show CDR1 as SNHLY and CDR2 as FYNNEI. The CDR3 is 16 residues long. The CDR3 DNA sequence: TGTGCCAGCACCATAGCAGCGGGGAAGGGCGCCAACGTCCTGACTTTC. This codes for CASTIAAGKGANVLTF.

The J gene is TRBJ2-4, the V gene TRBV19; TRBD1 aligns across 8 bases. The CDR3 loop spans 15 amino acids. The germline V gene encodes CDR1 LNHDA and CDR2 SQIVND (reference sequence). V was clipped by 6 bases and J by 0 bases; unmatched bases: 4. CDR3 loop: CASRTGDLAKNIQYF. The CDR3 DNA follows: TGTGCCAGTAGGACAGGGGACCTAGCCAAAAACATTCAGTACTTC.

The V and J genes are TRBV7-2 and TRBJ2-7; D not certain. V lost 1 base to trimming and J lost 7 bases, with 14 bases between them. Germline values: CDR1 SGHTA, CDR2 FQGNSA. The CDR3 is made up of 14 amino acids. The CDR3, as DNA: TGTGCCAGCAGCTTAGAGTCCGGTCTCGGTGAGCAGTACTTC. This sequence encodes CASSLESGLGEQYF.

The chain employs TRBV2 and TRBJ1-1; TRBD1 might be the D (5 bases). Germline CDR1 SNHLY, CDR2 FYNNEI. The CDR3 sequence is 13 residues long. V was pared by 0 bases and J by 11 bases, with 13 bases between. Here the CDR3 DNA reads TGTGCCAGCAGTGAAGCGCTTAGGGGCTTGGCTTTCTTT. As protein: CASSEALRGLAFF.

This clone was recorded a few times. The rearrangement uses TRBV6-4 and TRBJ2-1; 13 bases fit TRBD2. The CDR3 is made up of 15 amino acids. Germline trimming cut 6 bases from V and 9 bases from J; bases unmatched to any gene: 8. In germline, CDR1 is MRHNA, CDR2 SNTAGT. The CDR3 DNA reads TGTGCCAGCAGAGAACTAGCGGGGGGGCCAGGTGAGCAGTTCTTC. Translating it yields CASRELAGGPGEQFF.

The chain couples TRBV5-4 to TRBJ2-5, with D possibly being TRBD1 (6 bases). Trimming left V 3 bases short and J 0 bases short, with 9 bases between. Germline V gene sequence: CDR1 SGHNT, CDR2 YYREEE (reference sequence). The CDR3 is made up of 14 amino acids. CDR3 bases: TGTGCCAGCAGCTACAGGGTCCACCAAGAGACCCAGTACTTC. Protein product: CASSYRVHQETQYF. The variable domain in full, completed from reference TRBV5-4 and TRBJ2-5, reads ETGVTQSPTHLIKTRGQQVTLRCSSQSGHNTVSWYQQALGQGPQFIFQYYREEENGRGNFPPRFSGLQFPNYSSELNVNALELDDSALYLCASSYRVHQETQYFGPGTRLLVL.

The genes are TRBV18 and TRBJ2-5; 8 nucleotides line up with TRBD2. The CDR3 spans 15 residues. The junction had 8 bases not matched to a gene; V was cut back by 4 bases and J by 4 bases. Germline CDR1 and CDR2: KGHSH and LQKENI. As DNA, the CDR3 is TGTGCCAGCTCACGGGGACTAGGGCATGGAGAGACCCAGTACTTC. It translates to CASSRGLGHGETQYF.

The rearrangement links TRBV6-1 to TRBJ1-5, with 8 bases aligning to TRBD1. From germline, CDR1 is MNHNS and CDR2 SASEGT. The CDR3 extends over 14 amino acids. V gave up 3 bases and J gave up 5 bases; unmatched junction bases: 3. In DNA form, the CDR3 reads TGTGCCAGCAGTGACGGACAGGGTGATCAGCCCCAGCATTTT. This translates into CASSDGQGDQPQHF.

This clone was seen once. The chain recombines TRBV27 with TRBJ2-2, with 7 bases lining up with TRBD2. Germline CDR1 and CDR2: MNHEY and SMNVEV (reference sequence). The CDR3 loop spans 14 amino acids. The trim removed 4 bases at V and 1 base at J, leaving 0 bases unmatched. CDR3 amino acids: CASSWTRNTGELFF. The DNA for the CDR3 is TGTGCCAGCAGTTGGACTAGGAACACCGGGGAGCTGTTTTTT.

The chain links TRBV6-5 to TRBJ2-1, with 9 bases identical to TRBD1. The CDR3 runs 15 residues. Per the germline V gene, CDR1 is MNHEY and CDR2 is SVGAGI. V was pared by 5 bases and J by 8 bases, with 10 bases of the junction left unmatched. The CDR3 is CASSKLAGTGYEQFF. CDR3 DNA: TGTGCCAGCAGTAAGCTGGCGGGGACAGGGTATGAGCAGTTCTTC.

This clone was seen a few times. The V and J genes are TRBV2 and TRBJ1-4; no clear D. Germline values: CDR1 SNHLY, CDR2 FYNNEI. V shed 3 bases and J shed 11 bases, with 13 bases lying between them. The CDR3 contains 13 residues. CDR3 bases: TGTGCCAGCAGTGATTACCCTCAGGCGAAACTGTTTTTT. It codes for CASSDYPQAKLFF.

The chain recombines TRBV5-4 with TRBJ2-3; 7 bases line up with TRBD2. The germline V gene encodes CDR1 SGHNT and CDR2 YYREEE (reference sequence). This CDR3 comprises 14 residues. V lost 9 bases to trimming and J lost 0 bases; unmatched junction nucleotides: 7. The CDR3 spells CANKRGPSTDTQYF. CDR3 sequence (DNA): TGTGCCAATAAGCGGGGCCCTAGCACAGATACGCAGTATTTT.

This clone showed up just a few times. This sequence joins TRBV5-1 and TRBJ2-3, with 7 bases lining up with TRBD1. The germline V gene encodes CDR1 SGHRS and CDR2 YFSETQ. The CDR3 is 15 amino acids. V lost 0 bases to trimming and J lost 4 bases; unmatched junction nucleotides: 5. The DNA for the CDR3 is TGCGCCAGCAGCTTGGGCAGGGGGATGGCAGATACGCAGTATTTT. Amino acids: CASSLGRGMADTQYF. Supplemented by reference TRBV5-1 and TRBJ2-3, the full variable domain reads KAGVTQTPRYLIKTRGQQVTLSCSPISGHRSVSWYQQTPGQGLQFLFEYFSETQRNKGNFPGRFSGRQFSNSRSEMNVSTLELGDSALYLCASSLGRGMADTQYFGPGTRLTVL.

The chain combines TRBV19 with TRBJ2-3, with D possibly TRBD1 on 6 matching bases. With 3 bases removed from V and 0 bases from J, the gap between germline ends came to 13 bases. Germline CDR1 and CDR2: LNHDA and SQIVND (reference sequence). The CDR3 is made up of 16 amino acids. This CDR3 reads CASSILGQISTDTQYF. The DNA for the CDR3 is TGTGCCAGTAGTATTCTCGGACAGATTAGCACAGATACGCAGTATTTT.

This clone was seen many times. The chain carries TRBV2 and TRBJ1-6, with 10 bases fitting TRBD1. Germline V gene sequence: CDR1 SNHLY, CDR2 FYNNEI. The CDR3 spans 16 residues. The junction had 5 bases not matched to a gene; V was cut back by 4 bases and J by 5 bases. The CDR3 sequence is CASSAPGQGNNSPLHF. The CDR3 DNA reads TGTGCCAGCAGTGCTCCGGGACAGGGGAATAATTCACCCCTCCACTTT. The variable domain in full, completed from reference TRBV2 and TRBJ1-6, reads EPEVTQTPSHQVTQMGQEVILRCVPISNHLYFYWYRQILGQKVEFLVSFYNNEISEKSEIFDDQFSVERPDGSNFTLKIRSTKLEDSAMYFCASSAPGQGNNSPLHFGNGTRLTVT.

The V gene is TRBV10-2, the J gene TRBJ1-5; 9 nucleotides align to TRBD1. J was trimmed by 6 bases and V by 6 bases; bases with no gene match: 3. The CDR3 extends over 13 amino acids. The germline V gene has CDR1 WSHSY and CDR2 SAAADI. CDR3 residues: CASSGQGSQPQHF. DNA of the CDR3: TGCGCCAGCAGCGGACAGGGGAGTCAGCCCCAGCATTTT.

This CDR3 is CASSYSQGIGYGYTF. CDR3 DNA: TGTGCCAGCAGTTACTCCCAGGGTATAGGTTATGGCTACACCTTC. The chain couples TRBV6-2 or TRBV6-3 to TRBJ1-2, with D possibly being TRBD1 (5 bases). The CDR3 runs to 15 residues. Deletions cut 0 bases from V and 5 bases from J, with 13 bases between. The V gene's germline CDR1 is MNHEY and CDR2 SVGEGT.

This clone was picked up one time. J is TRBJ2-7 and V is TRBV28, with 9 bases fitting TRBD1. The germline gives CDR1 MDHEN, CDR2 SYDVKM. V was pared by 2 bases and J by 4 bases, with 6 bases of the junction left unmatched. The CDR3 extends over 15 amino acids. The CDR3 reads CASSLGTGPGYEQYF. The CDR3, as DNA: TGTGCCAGCAGTTTAGGGACAGGGCCAGGGTACGAGCAGTACTTC.

This chain links TRBV15 with TRBJ2-1; D might be TRBD2 (6 bases). This CDR3 has 14 residues. V lost 8 bases to trimming and J lost 6 bases, with 17 bases between them. Germline V gives CDR1 LNHNV, CDR2 YYDKDF (reference sequence). The CDR3 region has the DNA TGTGCCACCGCCTCGGGGGATAGACCCAATGAGCAGTTCTTC. Encoded protein: CATASGDRPNEQFF.

The rearrangement links TRBV28 to TRBJ2-1; TRBD2 might be the D (7 bases). The CDR3 loop spans 15 amino acids. Germline values: CDR1 MDHEN, CDR2 SYDVKM. Trimming pared 10 bases from V and 2 bases from J, leaving 18 bases between. CDR3 nucleotide sequence: TGTGCCACTACGAAGCCGGGGGGCCCCTACAATGAGCAGTTCTTC. This sequence encodes CATTKPGGPYNEQFF.

The CDR3 DNA is TGTGCCACCAGCAGAGCCCCCAAGCTTACAGGGGCCACAGATACGCAGTATTTT. Protein sequence: CATSRAPKLTGATDTQYF. This chain joins TRBV15 and TRBJ2-3; TRBD1 agrees at 7 bases. Germline-derived CDR1 and CDR2 are LNHNV and YYDKDF (reference sequence). V trimming: 1 base; J trimming: 2 bases; junction bases outside the gene matches: 12. This CDR3 comprises 18 residues.

The chain employs TRBV6-5 and TRBJ2-1, with 7 bases matching TRBD1. V trimming: 5 bases; J trimming: 7 bases; junction bases outside the gene matches: 2. The CDR3 is 12 residues long. The germline V gene encodes CDR1 MNHEY and CDR2 SVGAGI. The DNA for the CDR3 is TGTGCCAGCAGTCTCAGGGGGAATGAGCAGTTCTTC. This sequence encodes CASSLRGNEQFF.

This clone was seen more than once but under ten times. The same CDR3 can be traced to other DNA sequences in this sample. The chain carries TRBV5-1 and TRBJ1-5; D unclear. Deletions cut 1 base from V and 4 bases from J, with 6 bases between. The CDR3 contains 13 residues. In germline, CDR1 is SGHRS, CDR2 YFSETQ. The CDR3 region has the DNA TGCGCCAGCAGCTTGACGGGGAATCAGCCCCAGCATTTT. It yields the protein CASSLTGNQPQHF.

The CDR3 sequence: CASSPGSTDTQYF. In DNA form, the CDR3 reads TGTGCCAGCAGCCCCGGTAGCACAGATACGCAGTATTTT. This chain uses TRBV3-1 (or the pseudogene TRBV3-2) with TRBJ2-3; D is unclear. CDR1 LGHDT and CDR2 YNNKEL come from the germline V gene (reference sequence). The CDR3 loop spans 13 amino acids. V lost 4 bases, J lost 0 bases, and 5 bases lay in between.

This clone was seen only a few times. CDR3 sequence (DNA): TGCGCCAGCAGCTTGAGACAGGGGGCCGCCTCCTACGAGCAGTACTTC. This codes for CASSLRQGAASYEQYF. V and J are TRBV5-1 and TRBJ2-7, with 10 bases matching TRBD1. The V gene end was trimmed by 1 base and the J gene end by 0 bases; junction bases not matched to a gene: 4. CDR3 size: 16 residues. Looked up from germline, CDR1 is SGHRS and CDR2 is YFSETQ. The full variable domain, in which reference TRBV5-1 and TRBJ2-7 provide the parts outside the CDR3, is KAGVTQTPRYLIKTRGQQVTLSCSPISGHRSVSWYQQTPGQGLQFLFEYFSETQRNKGNFPGRFSGRQFSNSRSEMNVSTLELGDSALYLCASSLRQGAASYEQYFGPGTRLTVT.

J is TRBJ2-7 and V is TRBV6-6, with 12 bases aligning to TRBD2. The CDR3 runs 16 residues. The V gene end was trimmed by 0 bases and the J gene end by 4 bases; junction bases not matched to a gene: 4. CDR1 and CDR2 (germline): MNHNY, SVGAGI (reference sequence). CDR3: CASSYSPSGGAYEQYF. The DNA for the CDR3 is TGTGCCAGCAGTTACTCCCCTAGCGGGGGGGCATACGAGCAGTACTTC.

This chain links TRBV7-2 with TRBJ1-2; tentative D call: TRBD1 (6 bases). The CDR3 length is 12 residues. The V end was cut by 1 base, the J end by 7 bases, with 7 bases between. Germline V gene lookup returns CDR1 SGHTA and CDR2 FQGNSA. The CDR3 sequence: CASSLGGGGYTF. As DNA, the CDR3 is TGTGCCAGCAGCTTAGGAGGGGGTGGCTACACCTTC.

The rearrangement joins TRBV19 to TRBJ1-5; 7 nucleotides match TRBD1. Germline CDR1 and CDR2: LNHDA and SQIVND (reference sequence). CDR3 length equals 17 residues. The junction had 12 bases not matched to a gene; V was cut back by 2 bases and J by 5 bases. CDR3 sequence reads: CASSIRGRTGHHQPQHF. Written as DNA, the CDR3 is TGTGCCAGTAGTATAAGGGGGCGGACAGGTCACCATCAGCCCCAGCATTTT.

The V and J genes are TRBV30 and TRBJ1-4; D may be TRBD1 (6 bases). The CDR3 length is 15 residues. The germline V gene encodes CDR1 GTSNPN and CDR2 SVGIG (reference sequence). V was pared by 3 bases and J by 7 bases, with 18 bases between. The CDR3 here is CAWRPDSSGTEKLFF. The CDR3 region has the DNA TGTGCCTGGAGGCCGGACAGCTCAGGGACTGAAAAACTGTTTTTT. The full variable domain, its missing parts supplied by reference TRBV30 and TRBJ1-4, is SQTIHQWPATLVQPVGSPLSLECTVEGTSNPNLYWYRQAAGRGLQLLFYSVGIGQISSEVPQNLSASRPQDRQFILSSKKLLLSDSGFYLCAWRPDSSGTEKLFFGSGTQLSVL.